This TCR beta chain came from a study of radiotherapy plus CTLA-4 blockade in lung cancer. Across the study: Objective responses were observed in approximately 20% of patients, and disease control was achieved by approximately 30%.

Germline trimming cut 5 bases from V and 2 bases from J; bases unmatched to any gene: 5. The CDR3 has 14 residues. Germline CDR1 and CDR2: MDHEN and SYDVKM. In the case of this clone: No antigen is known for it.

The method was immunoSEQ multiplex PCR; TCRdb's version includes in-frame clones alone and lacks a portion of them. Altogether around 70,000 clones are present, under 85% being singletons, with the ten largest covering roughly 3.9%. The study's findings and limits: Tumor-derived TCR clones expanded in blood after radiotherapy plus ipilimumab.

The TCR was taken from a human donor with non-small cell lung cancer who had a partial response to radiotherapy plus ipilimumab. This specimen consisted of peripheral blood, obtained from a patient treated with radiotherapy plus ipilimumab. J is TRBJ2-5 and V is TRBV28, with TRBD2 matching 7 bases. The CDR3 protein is CASSPLGGQETQYF. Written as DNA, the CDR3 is TGTGCCAGCAGTCCCTTGGGGGGGCAAGAGACCCAGTACTTC. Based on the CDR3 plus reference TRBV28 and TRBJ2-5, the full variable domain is DVKVTQSSRYLVKRTGEKVFLECVQDMDHENMFWYRQDPGLGLRLIYFSYDVKMKEKGDIPEGYSVSREKKERFSLILESASTNQTSMYLCASSPLGGQETQYFGPGTRLLVL.